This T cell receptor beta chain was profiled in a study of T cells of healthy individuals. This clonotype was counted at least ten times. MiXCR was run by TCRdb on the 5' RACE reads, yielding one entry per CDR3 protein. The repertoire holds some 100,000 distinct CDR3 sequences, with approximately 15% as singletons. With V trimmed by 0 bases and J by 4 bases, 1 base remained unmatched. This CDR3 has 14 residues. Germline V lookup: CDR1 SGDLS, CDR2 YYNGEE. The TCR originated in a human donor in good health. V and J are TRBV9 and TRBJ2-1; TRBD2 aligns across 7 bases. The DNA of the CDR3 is TGTGCCAGCAGCGTAGCTAGCGGTTACAATGAGCAGTTCTTC. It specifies CASSVASGYNEQFF. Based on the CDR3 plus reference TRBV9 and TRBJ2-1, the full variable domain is DSGVTQTPKHLITATGQRVTLRCSPRSGDLSVYWYQQSLDQGLQFLIQYYNGEERAKGNILERFSAQQFPDLHSELNLSSLELGDSALYFCASSVASGYNEQFFGPGTRLTVL.